This TCR beta chain was sequenced in a study of blood T cell repertoires in COVID-19. In the authors' methods: Using reference gene primer amplification, nucleated cell counts were estimated. Clones were read by immunoSEQ multiplex PCR, and TCRdb kept only the in-frame ones, dropping some. V and J calls and clone size are given by that table; D and trimming were obtained from the DNA. The data hold approximately 300,000 clones, with about 89% observed a single time. V shed 1 base and J shed 7 bases, with 14 bases lying between them. This CDR3 is 16 amino acids long. Per germline, CDR1 SGHAT and CDR2 FQNNGV.

The specimen was peripheral blood. The chain carries TRBV11-2 and TRBJ1-6, with D possibly being TRBD1 (5 bases). The origin of this receptor is a man aged 35 to 55 with acute or convalescent COVID-19. The CDR3 DNA is TGTGCCAGCAGCTTAGGGAGCTTTCGGGGGAATTCACCCCTCCACTTT. Its translation: CASSLGSFRGNSPLHF.